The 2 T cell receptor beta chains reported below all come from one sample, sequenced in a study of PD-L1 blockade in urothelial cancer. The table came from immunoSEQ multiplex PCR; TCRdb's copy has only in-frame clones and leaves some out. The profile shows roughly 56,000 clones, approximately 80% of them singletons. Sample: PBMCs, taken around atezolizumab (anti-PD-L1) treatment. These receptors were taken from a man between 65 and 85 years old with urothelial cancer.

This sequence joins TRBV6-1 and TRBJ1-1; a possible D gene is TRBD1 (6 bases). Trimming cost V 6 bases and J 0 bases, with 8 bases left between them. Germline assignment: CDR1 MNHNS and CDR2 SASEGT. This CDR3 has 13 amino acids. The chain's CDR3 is CASSWTVNTEAFF. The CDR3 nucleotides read TGTGCCAGCAGCTGGACAGTGAACACTGAAGCTTTCTTT.

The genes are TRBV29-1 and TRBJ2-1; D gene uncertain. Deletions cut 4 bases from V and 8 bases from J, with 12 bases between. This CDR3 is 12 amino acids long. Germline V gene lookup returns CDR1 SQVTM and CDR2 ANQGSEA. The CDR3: CSVVESQYEQFF. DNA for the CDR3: TGCAGCGTTGTGGAGTCCCAGTATGAGCAGTTCTTC.